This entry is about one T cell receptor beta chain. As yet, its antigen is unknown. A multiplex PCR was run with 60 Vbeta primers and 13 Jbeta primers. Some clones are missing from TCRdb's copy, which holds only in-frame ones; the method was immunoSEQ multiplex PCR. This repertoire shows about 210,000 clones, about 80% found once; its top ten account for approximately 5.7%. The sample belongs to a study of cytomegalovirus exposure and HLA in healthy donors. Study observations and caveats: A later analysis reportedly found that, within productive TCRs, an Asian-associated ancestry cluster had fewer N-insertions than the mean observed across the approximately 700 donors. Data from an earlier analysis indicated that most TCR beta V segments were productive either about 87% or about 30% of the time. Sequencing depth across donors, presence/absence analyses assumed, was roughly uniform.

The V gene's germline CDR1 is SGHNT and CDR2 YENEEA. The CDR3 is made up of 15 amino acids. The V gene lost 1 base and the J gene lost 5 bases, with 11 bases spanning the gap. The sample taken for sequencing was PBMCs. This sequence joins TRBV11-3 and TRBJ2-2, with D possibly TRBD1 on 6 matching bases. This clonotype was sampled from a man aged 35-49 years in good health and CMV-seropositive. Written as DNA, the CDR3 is TGTGCCAGCAGCTTAGGGGGGCGCAGTACCGGGGAGCTGTTTTTT. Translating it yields CASSLGGRSTGELFF. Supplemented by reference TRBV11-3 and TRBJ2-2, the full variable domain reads EAGVVQSPRYKIIEKKQPVAFWCNPISGHNTLYWYLQNLGQGPELLIRYENEEAVDDSQLPKDRFSAERLKGVDSTLKIQPAELGDSAVYLCASSLGGRSTGELFFGEGSRLTVL.